One and the same sample provided the 18 T cell receptor beta chains below, sequenced in a study of CD8 T cells in cerebrospinal fluid in Alzheimer's disease. For each CDR3 protein, TCRdb gives one entry from its re-call of the 10x single-cell sequencing reads, without DNA. The listing records about 1,500 distinct CDR3 sequences. Sequencing was done on a sample of cerebrospinal fluid. The source of these receptors is a human donor in good health.

Judged by frequency, this clonotype is medium-sized. The rearrangement links TRBV18 to TRBJ2-2. The CDR3 is 16 amino acids. CDR1 is KGHSH, CDR2 LQKENI, per germline. The CDR3: CASSPLVAANTGELFF.

This clonotype is labeled large (0.1 to 1%) based on frequency. The chain recombines TRBV6-1 with TRBJ2-3; TCRdb picks TRBD1, but there is no DNA to check that call. CDR1 and CDR2 from the germline V gene are MNHNS and SASEGT. This CDR3 has 15 residues. This CDR3 reads CASTQLGTPTDTQYF.

This clonotype registers medium-sized by frequency. V and J are TRBV11-2 and TRBJ1-1; checking the TCRdb D call of TRBD1 is not possible without DNA. In germline, CDR1 is SGHAT, CDR2 FQNNGV. The CDR3 runs to 13 residues. The CDR3 reads CASSSQGATEAFF.

Its frequency marks this clonotype as medium-sized. The rearrangement links TRBV13 to TRBJ2-4; the D gene TCRdb calls, TRBD1, cannot be checked with no DNA. Germline-derived CDR1 and CDR2 are PRHDT and FYEKMQ (reference sequence). The length of the CDR3 is 12 residues. The CDR3 sequence: CASSFSNRGKYF.

This clonotype is labeled medium-sized based on frequency. The chain has TRBV18 and TRBJ2-7. The CDR3 runs 12 residues. Germline CDR1 KGHSH, CDR2 LQKENI. The CDR3 spells CASSPLENEQYF.

By frequency, this clonotype registers medium-sized (0.01 to 0.1%). The V gene is TRBV29-1, the J gene TRBJ1-5. Germline V gene lookup returns CDR1 SQVTM and CDR2 ANQGSEA. The CDR3 is 13 residues long. The CDR3 loop reads CSVDGGGNQPQHF.

This clonotype is medium-sized by frequency. The genes are TRBV11-2 and TRBJ2-7. Germline values: CDR1 SGHAT, CDR2 FQNNGV. This CDR3 has 13 residues. CDR3 sequence: CASSLDFRYEQYF.

CDR3 sequence: CASSGFSGTDTQYF. The chain employs TRBV4-2 and TRBJ2-3. The length of the CDR3 is 14 residues. Germline loops: CDR1 LGHNA, CDR2 YNFKEQ.

This clonotype ranks as large in terms of frequency. The rearrangement joins TRBV20-1 to TRBJ1-6. The CDR3 has 17 residues. Per the germline V gene, CDR1 is DFQATT and CDR2 is SNEGSKA (reference sequence). The CDR3 region is CSAKKLDRSSYNSPLHF.

Judged by frequency, this clonotype is medium-sized. The rearrangement joins TRBV27 to TRBJ2-2; the D gene TCRdb calls, TRBD2, cannot be checked with no DNA. Germline loops: CDR1 MNHEY, CDR2 SMNVEV (reference sequence). This CDR3 has 16 residues. CDR3 loop: CASSRGSGGAGGELFF.

According to its frequency, this clonotype is medium-sized. CDR3 residues: CASSVDTVKNIQYF. The rearrangement uses TRBV9 and TRBJ2-4. The CDR3 is made up of 14 amino acids. Germline values: CDR1 SGDLS, CDR2 YYNGEE.

This clonotype counts as medium-sized (0.01 to 0.1%) by frequency. The chain has TRBV30 and TRBJ1-4. Germline CDR1 reads GTSNPN; CDR2 reads SVGIG (reference sequence). The CDR3 runs 14 residues. The CDR3 reads CAWALRGGGEKLFF.

This clonotype is medium-sized by frequency. V gene TRBV3-1 combines with J gene TRBJ2-4. This CDR3 has 14 amino acids. Germline values: CDR1 LGHDT, CDR2 YNNKEL (reference sequence). Here the CDR3 reads CASSLFGQMNIQYF.

Its frequency marks this clonotype as large (0.1 to 1%). The chain joins TRBV5-1 to TRBJ2-2; as DNA is missing, the TRBD2 call by TCRdb cannot be tested. CDR1 and CDR2 (germline): SGHRS, YFSETQ. The length of the CDR3 is 16 residues. The CDR3 region is CASSLGASGNTGELFF.

This clonotype is identified as medium-sized from frequency. The chain links TRBV7-2 to TRBJ1-1. CDR1 is SGHTA and CDR2 is FQGNSA in the germline V gene. The CDR3 length is 14 residues. CDR3 region: CASSLGGRGTEAFF.

This clonotype counts as medium-sized by frequency. V and J are TRBV6-6 and TRBJ1-5. There are 14 residues in the CDR3. CDR1 is MNHNY and CDR2 is SVGAGI in the germline V gene (reference sequence). The CDR3 protein is CASSYSSSNQPQHF.

Measured by frequency, this clonotype is medium-sized (0.01 to 0.1%). The chain combines TRBV12-3 or TRBV12-4 with TRBJ2-6. The CDR3 loop spans 15 amino acids. The CDR3: CASSSFGSGANVLTF.

This clonotype is identified as medium-sized (0.01 to 0.1%) from frequency. V gene TRBV6-5 combines with J gene TRBJ2-7; TCRdb proposes TRBD1, but this gene call is untestable without DNA. The germline V gene encodes CDR1 MNHEY and CDR2 SVGAGI. CDR3 length equals 15 residues. Here the CDR3 reads CASSYATDRVSEQYF.